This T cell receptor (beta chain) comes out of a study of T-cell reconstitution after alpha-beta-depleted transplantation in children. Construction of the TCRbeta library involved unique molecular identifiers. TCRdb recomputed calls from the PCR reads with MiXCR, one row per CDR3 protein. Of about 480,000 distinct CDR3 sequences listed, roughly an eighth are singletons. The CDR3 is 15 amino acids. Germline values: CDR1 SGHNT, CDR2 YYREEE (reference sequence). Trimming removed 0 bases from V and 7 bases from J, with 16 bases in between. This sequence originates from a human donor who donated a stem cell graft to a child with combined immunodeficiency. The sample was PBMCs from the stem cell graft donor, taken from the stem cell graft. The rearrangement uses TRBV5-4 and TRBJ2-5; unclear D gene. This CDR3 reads CASSLGGLDSGTQYF. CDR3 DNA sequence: TGTGCCAGCAGCTTGGGGGGTCTAGACTCGGGGACCCAGTACTTC.